The present entry profiles one T cell receptor beta chain with its context. Its matching antigen is unknown. Per the germline V gene, CDR1 is LNHNV and CDR2 is YYDKDF (reference sequence). Trimming left V 0 bases short and J 1 base short, with 15 bases between. This CDR3 has 17 residues. This record comes from a study of cytomegalovirus exposure and HLA in healthy donors. General study findings and limits: A likely sequencing artifact accounted for one observed cluster of highly shared sequence variants. TCR beta chain V- and J-gene trimming was linked, in a later analysis, to a missense variant in DCLRE1C.

PCR employed 60 Vbeta and 13 Jbeta primers. Clones were sequenced by immunoSEQ multiplex PCR, and TCRdb holds only the in-frame ones, with some missing. Here the sample spans about 180,000 clones, over 75% being singletons. The rearrangement uses TRBV15 and TRBJ2-5; D may be TRBD1 (6 bases). This receptor was identified in a man in his forties in good health and CMV-seropositive. The sample consisted of PBMCs. The CDR3 DNA reads as TGTGCCACCAGCAGAGATTGGACGGGACACATCCAAGAGACCCAGTACTTC. Its protein product is CATSRDWTGHIQETQYF. Variable domain in full (rest from reference TRBV15 and TRBJ2-5): DAMVIQNPRYQVTQFGKPVTLSCSQTLNHNVMYWYQQKSSQAPKLLFHYYDKDFNNEADTPDNFQSRRPNTSFCFLDIRSPGLGDTAMYLCATSRDWTGHIQETQYFGPGTRLLVL.